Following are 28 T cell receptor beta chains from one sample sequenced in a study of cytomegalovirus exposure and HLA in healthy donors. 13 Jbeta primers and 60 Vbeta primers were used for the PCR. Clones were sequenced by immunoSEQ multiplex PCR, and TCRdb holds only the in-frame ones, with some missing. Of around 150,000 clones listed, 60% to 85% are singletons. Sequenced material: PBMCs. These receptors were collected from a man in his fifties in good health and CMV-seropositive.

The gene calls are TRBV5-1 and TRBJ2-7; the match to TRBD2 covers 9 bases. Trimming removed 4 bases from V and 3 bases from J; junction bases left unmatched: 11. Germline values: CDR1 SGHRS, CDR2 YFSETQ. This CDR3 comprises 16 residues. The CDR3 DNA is TGCGCCAGCAGCCCCTTTGGGAGCGGGGGGAACTACGAGCAGTACTTC. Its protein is CASSPFGSGGNYEQYF.

As DNA, the CDR3 is TGTGCCAGCACACCAGGGAGGGGGAGGGGGTCCACTGAAGCTTTCTTT. Translating gives CASTPGRGRGSTEAFF. The chain uses TRBV28 and TRBJ1-1; tentative D call: TRBD1 (6 bases). The germline gives CDR1 MDHEN, CDR2 SYDVKM. Trimming shortened V by 7 bases and J by 4 bases, and 22 bases separated the two germline ends. The CDR3 runs 16 residues.

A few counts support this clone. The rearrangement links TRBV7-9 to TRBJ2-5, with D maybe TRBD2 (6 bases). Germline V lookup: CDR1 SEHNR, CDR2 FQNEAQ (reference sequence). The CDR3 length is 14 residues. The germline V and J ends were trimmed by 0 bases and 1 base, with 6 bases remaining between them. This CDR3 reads CASSLAGGQETQYF. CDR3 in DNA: TGTGCCAGCAGCTTAGCGGGGGGCCAAGAGACCCAGTACTTC.

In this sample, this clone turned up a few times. The CDR3 here is CASNKDRNNQPQHF. CDR3 coding DNA: TGTGCCAGCAATAAGGACAGGAACAATCAGCCCCAGCATTTT. The chain joins TRBV2 to TRBJ1-5; 7 nucleotides match TRBD1. Germline lookup yields CDR1 SNHLY and CDR2 FYNNEI. CDR3 length equals 14 residues. After removal of 7 bases from V and 3 bases from J, the junction contained 6 bases not matched to a gene.

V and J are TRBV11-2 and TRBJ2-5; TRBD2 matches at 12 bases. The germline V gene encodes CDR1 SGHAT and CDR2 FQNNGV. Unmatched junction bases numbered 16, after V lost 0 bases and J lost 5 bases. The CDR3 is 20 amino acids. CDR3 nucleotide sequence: TGTGCCAGCAGCTTAGATGGGCTAGCGGGGGGGCCTAGAGGTTGGGAGACCCAGTACTTC. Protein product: CASSLDGLAGGPRGWETQYF. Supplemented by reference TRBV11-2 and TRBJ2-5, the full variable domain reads EAGVAQSPRYKIIEKRQSVAFWCNPISGHATLYWYQQILGQGPKLLIQFQNNGVVDDSQLPKDRFSAERLKGVDSTLKIQPAKLEDSAVYLCASSLDGLAGGPRGWETQYFGPGTRLLVL.

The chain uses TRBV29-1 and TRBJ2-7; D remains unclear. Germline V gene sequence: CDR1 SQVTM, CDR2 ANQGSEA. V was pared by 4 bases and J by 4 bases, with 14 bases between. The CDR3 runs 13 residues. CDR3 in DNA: TGCAGCGTTGCCCCCCTAGGATTGTACGAGCAGTACTTC. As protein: CSVAPLGLYEQYF.

CDR3 region: CASSLGEGLVGDTQYF. CDR3 nucleotide sequence: TGCGCCAGCAGCTTGGGAGAGGGACTAGTTGGTGATACGCAGTATTTT. The V and J genes are TRBV5-1 and TRBJ2-3; the match to TRBD2 covers 8 bases. The CDR3 covers 16 residues. Looked up from germline, CDR1 is SGHRS and CDR2 is YFSETQ. V shed 0 bases, J shed 6 bases, and the junction held 9 bases outside the gene matches.

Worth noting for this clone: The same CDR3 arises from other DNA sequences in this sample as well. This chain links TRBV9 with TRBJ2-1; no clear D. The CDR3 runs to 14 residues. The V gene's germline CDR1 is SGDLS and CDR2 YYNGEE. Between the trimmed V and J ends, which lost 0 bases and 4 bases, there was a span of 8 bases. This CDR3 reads CASSVVGRYNEQFF. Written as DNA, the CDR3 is TGTGCCAGCAGCGTAGTGGGCAGGTACAATGAGCAGTTCTTC.

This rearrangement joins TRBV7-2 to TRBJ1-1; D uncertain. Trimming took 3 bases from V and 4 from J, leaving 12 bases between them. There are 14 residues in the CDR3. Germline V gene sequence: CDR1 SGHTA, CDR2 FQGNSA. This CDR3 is CASSFRHSGTEAFF. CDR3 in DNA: TGTGCCAGCAGCTTCCGGCACTCGGGCACTGAAGCTTTCTTT.

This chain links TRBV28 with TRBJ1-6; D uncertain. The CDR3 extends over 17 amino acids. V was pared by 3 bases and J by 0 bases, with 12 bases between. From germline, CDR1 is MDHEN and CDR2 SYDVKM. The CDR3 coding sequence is TGTGCCAGCAGTTTGCGGCAGTCCAGCTCCTATAATTCACCCCTCCACTTT. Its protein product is CASSLRQSSSYNSPLHF.

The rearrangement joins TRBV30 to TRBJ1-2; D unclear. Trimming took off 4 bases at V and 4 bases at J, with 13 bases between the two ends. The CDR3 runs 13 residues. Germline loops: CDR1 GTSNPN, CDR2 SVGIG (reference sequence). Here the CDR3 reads CAWMYSNPYGYTF. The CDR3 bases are TGTGCCTGGATGTACAGTAATCCCTATGGCTACACCTTC.

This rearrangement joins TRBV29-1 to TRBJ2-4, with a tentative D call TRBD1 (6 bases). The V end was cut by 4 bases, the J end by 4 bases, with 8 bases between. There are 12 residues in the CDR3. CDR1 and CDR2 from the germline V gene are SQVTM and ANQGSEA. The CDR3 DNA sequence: TGCAGCGTTGGGACAGCTAAAAACATTCAGTACTTC. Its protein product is CSVGTAKNIQYF.

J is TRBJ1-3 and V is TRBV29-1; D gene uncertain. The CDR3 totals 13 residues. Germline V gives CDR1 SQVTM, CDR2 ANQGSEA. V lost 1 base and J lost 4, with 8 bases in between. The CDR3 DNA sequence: TGCAGCGTTGAAGTGGCGCGGGGAAACACCATATATTTT. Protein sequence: CSVEVARGNTIYF.

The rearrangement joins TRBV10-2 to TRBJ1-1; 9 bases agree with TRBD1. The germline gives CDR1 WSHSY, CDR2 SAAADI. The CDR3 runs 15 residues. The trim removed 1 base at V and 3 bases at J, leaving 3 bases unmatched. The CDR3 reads CASSEWDRADTEAFF. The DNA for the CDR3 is TGCGCCAGCAGTGAGTGGGACAGGGCGGACACTGAAGCTTTCTTT.

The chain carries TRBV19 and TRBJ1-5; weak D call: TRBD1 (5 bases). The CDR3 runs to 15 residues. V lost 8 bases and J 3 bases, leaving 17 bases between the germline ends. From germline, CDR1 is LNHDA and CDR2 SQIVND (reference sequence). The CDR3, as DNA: TGTGCCAGTCTCACGGGTGGGGGGGTCAATCAGCCCCAGCATTTT. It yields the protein CASLTGGGVNQPQHF.

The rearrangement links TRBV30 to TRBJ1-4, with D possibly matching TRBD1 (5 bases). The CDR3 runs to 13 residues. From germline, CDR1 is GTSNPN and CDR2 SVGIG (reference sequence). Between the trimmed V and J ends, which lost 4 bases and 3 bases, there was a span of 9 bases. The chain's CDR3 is CAWTSGSNEKLFF. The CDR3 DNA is TGTGCCTGGACATCAGGGTCTAATGAAAAACTGTTTTTT.

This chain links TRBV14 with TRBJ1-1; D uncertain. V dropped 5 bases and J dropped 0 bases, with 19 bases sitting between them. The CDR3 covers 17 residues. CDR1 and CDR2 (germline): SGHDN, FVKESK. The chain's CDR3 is CASSKQKHSLVNTEAFF. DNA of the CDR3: TGTGCCAGCAGCAAACAAAAACATAGCCTGGTGAACACTGAAGCTTTCTTT.

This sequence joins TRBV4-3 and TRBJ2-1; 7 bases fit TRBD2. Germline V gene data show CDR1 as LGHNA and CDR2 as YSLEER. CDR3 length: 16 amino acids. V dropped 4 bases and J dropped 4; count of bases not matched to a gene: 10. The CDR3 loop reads CASSLISGTNYNEQFF. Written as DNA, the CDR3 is TGCGCCAGCAGCCTCATTTCCGGGACTAATTACAATGAGCAGTTCTTC.

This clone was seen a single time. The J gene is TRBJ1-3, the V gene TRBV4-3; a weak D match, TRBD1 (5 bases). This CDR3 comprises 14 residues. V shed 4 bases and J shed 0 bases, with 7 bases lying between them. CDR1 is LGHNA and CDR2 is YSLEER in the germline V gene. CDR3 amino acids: CASSPTGSGNTIYF. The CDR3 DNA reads TGCGCCAGCAGCCCAACAGGCTCTGGAAACACCATATATTTT.

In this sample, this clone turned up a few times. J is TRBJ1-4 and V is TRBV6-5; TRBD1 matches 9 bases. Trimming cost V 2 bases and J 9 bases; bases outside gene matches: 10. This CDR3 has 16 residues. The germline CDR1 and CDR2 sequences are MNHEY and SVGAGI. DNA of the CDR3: TGTGCCAGCAGTTACGAGGGACAGGGTATATCGAAAAAACTGTTTTTT. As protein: CASSYEGQGISKKLFF.

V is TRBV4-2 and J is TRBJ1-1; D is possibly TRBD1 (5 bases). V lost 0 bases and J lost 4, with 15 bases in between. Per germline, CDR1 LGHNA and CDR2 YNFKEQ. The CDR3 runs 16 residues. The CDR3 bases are TGTGCCAGCAGCCAAGATTCGCAGGGTATAGGCACTGAAGCTTTCTTT. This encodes CASSQDSQGIGTEAFF.

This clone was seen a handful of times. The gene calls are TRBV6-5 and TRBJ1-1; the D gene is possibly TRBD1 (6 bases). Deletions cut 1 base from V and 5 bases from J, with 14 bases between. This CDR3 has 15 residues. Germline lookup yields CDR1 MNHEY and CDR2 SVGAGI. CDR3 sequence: CASSYLTGLGTEAFF. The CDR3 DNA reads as TGTGCCAGCAGTTACTTGACAGGCCTTGGTACTGAAGCTTTCTTT.

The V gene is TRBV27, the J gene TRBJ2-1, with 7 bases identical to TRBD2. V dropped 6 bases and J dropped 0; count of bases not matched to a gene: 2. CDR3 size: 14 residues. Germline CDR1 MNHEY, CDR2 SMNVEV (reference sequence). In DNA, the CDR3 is TGTGCCAGCAGGAGGGAGGGCTCCTACAATGAGCAGTTCTTC. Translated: CASRREGSYNEQFF.

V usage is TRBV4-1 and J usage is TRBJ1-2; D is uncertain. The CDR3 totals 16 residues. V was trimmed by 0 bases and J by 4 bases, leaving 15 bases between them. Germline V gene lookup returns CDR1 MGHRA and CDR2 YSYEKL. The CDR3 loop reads CASSQEPSGSLYGYTF. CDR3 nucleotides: TGCGCCAGCAGCCAAGAACCGTCGGGATCCCTCTATGGCTACACCTTC.

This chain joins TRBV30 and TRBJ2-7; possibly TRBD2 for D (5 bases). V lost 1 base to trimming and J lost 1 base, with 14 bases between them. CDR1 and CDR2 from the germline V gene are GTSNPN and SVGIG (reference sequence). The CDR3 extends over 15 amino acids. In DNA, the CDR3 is TGTGCCTGGAGTGGGGAATTACTAGTTTCCTACGAGCAGTACTTC. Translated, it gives CAWSGELLVSYEQYF.

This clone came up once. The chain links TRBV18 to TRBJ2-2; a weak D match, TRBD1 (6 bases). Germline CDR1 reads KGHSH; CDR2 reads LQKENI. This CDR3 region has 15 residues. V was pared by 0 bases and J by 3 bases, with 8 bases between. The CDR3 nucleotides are TGTGCCAGCTCACCACCACAGGGCGACACCGGGGAGCTGTTTTTT. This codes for CASSPPQGDTGELFF.

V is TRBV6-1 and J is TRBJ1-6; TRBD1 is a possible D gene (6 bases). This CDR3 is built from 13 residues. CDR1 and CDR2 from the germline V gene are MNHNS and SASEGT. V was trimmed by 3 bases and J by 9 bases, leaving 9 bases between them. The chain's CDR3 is CASSETGGSPLHF. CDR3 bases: TGTGCCAGCAGTGAGACAGGAGGTTCACCCCTCCACTTT.

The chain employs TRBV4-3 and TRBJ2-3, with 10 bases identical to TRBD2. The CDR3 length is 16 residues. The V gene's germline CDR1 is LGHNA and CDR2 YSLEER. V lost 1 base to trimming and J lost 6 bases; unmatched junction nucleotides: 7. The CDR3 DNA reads TGCGCCAGCAGCCAAGGGCTAGCGGGGGACGGGGATACGCAGTATTTT. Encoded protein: CASSQGLAGDGDTQYF.